The 25 T cell receptor beta chains given below trace back to one sample, sequenced in a study of glioma-infiltrating T cells (dated by TCRdb to the mid-2010s). Sequencing instrument: Illumina MiSeq. TCR alpha and beta CDR3 regions were amplified with the iRepertoire nested amplicon-rescue multiplex PCR (arm-PCR) platform from RNA. TCRdb reran the public reads through fastp at Q25 and MiXCR, keeping productive beta chains. Rows are unified per CDR3 protein, each entry keeping the most common DNA and genes. This sample gives 150,000 to 200,000 distinct CDR3 sequences in total; around 40% of them show up just once. The ten largest account for 5% to 5.5% of the sample. The sample taken for sequencing was glioma tissue, nonneoplastic brain tissue, or PBMCs (not recorded which). Source of these receptors: a human donor with low-grade glioma or glioblastoma, undergoing nonglioma brain surgery, or in good health (not recorded which).

This clonotype was counted at least ten times. The chain joins TRBV19 to TRBJ2-1; maybe TRBD2 (5 bases). Germline CDR1 and CDR2: LNHDA and SQIVND (reference sequence). CDR3 size: 14 residues. V shed 3 bases and J shed 6 bases, with 12 bases lying between them. CDR3 sequence reads: CASSIGPSSNEQFF. The CDR3 DNA is TGTGCCAGTAGTATCGGTCCTAGCAGCAATGAGCAGTTCTTC.

Comments on this clonotype: A read error may be the cause here, since a much bigger clone is one base away. The V gene is TRBV28, the J gene TRBJ2-1; 9 nucleotides agree with TRBD2. CDR3 size: 15 residues. V lost 5 bases and J lost 7; bases outside the gene matches: 9. Germline assignment: CDR1 MDHEN and CDR2 SYDVKM. CDR3 sequence reads: CASSAGTSSFNEQFF. CDR3 nucleotide sequence: TGTGCCAGCAGTGCGGGGACTAGCAGTTTTAATGAGCAGTTCTTC.

This clonotype has ten or more counts. The chain joins TRBV7-2 to TRBJ2-1; TRBD1 is a possible D gene (6 bases). Trimming left V 5 bases short and J 1 base short, with 12 bases between. From germline, CDR1 is SGHTA and CDR2 FQGNSA. This CDR3 is 15 amino acids long. The CDR3 here is CASSPPGDSYNEQFF. For the CDR3, the DNA is TGTGCCAGCAGCCCGCCAGGGGATTCCTACAATGAGCAGTTCTTC.

As concerns this clonotype: One base away lies a much larger clone, so this may be a sequencing read error. The J gene is TRBJ1-1, the V gene TRBV19; D call uncertain. V was trimmed by 8 bases and J by 1 base, leaving 11 bases between them. The CDR3 spans 13 residues. Germline V gives CDR1 LNHDA, CDR2 SQIVND (reference sequence). CDR3 protein: CASQKVANTEAFF. The CDR3 DNA is TGTGCCAGTCAGAAAGTAGCGAACACTGAAGCTTTCTTT.

This chain connects TRBV3-1 to TRBJ1-4; D gene uncertain. Germline V gives CDR1 LGHDT, CDR2 YNNKEL (reference sequence). Trimming shortened V by 4 bases and J by 5 bases, and 14 bases separated the two germline ends. The CDR3 runs 15 residues. This CDR3 reads CASSPPGYVNEKLFF. The CDR3 DNA is TGTGCCAGCAGCCCCCCGGGATATGTCAATGAAAAACTGTTTTTT.

This clonotype has ten or more counts. The V gene is TRBV27, the J gene TRBJ2-3, with D possibly being TRBD2 (6 bases). CDR3 length equals 16 residues. The V end was cut by 6 bases, the J end by 2 bases, with 18 bases between. Germline loops: CDR1 MNHEY, CDR2 SMNVEV (reference sequence). The CDR3 spells CASSSPMREATDTQYF. The CDR3 nucleotides are TGTGCCAGCAGCTCACCCATGCGGGAAGCCACAGATACGCAGTATTTT.

The table lists this clonotype with a few counts. The chain combines TRBV7-2 with TRBJ2-5; the D is unclear. The CDR3 is made up of 14 amino acids. Germline-derived CDR1 and CDR2 are SGHTA and FQGNSA. Trimming cost V 1 base and J 5 bases, with 11 bases left between them. In DNA form, the CDR3 reads TGTGCCAGCAGCTTAGGGGCGGCCCGGGAGACCCAGTACTTC. It is translated as CASSLGAARETQYF.

This clonotype was picked up a small number of times. This chain joins TRBV6-6 and TRBJ2-3; no definite D call. Per germline, CDR1 MNHNY and CDR2 SVGAGI (reference sequence). Trimming took off 1 base at V and 2 bases at J, with 10 bases between the two ends. This CDR3 is built from 15 residues. The CDR3 protein is CASSYLEGNTDTQYF. In nucleotides, the CDR3 is TGTGCCAGCAGTTACTTAGAAGGAAACACAGATACGCAGTATTTT.

This clonotype was observed a few times. The chain has TRBV7-6 and TRBJ2-5, with 8 positions matching TRBD1. Germline assignment: CDR1 SGHVS and CDR2 FNYEAQ. The CDR3 length is 18 residues. Trimming took 5 bases from V and 2 from J; bases not matched to a gene: 16. CDR3 residues: CASSMQAGTGLLQETQYF. In DNA form, the CDR3 reads TGTGCCAGCAGCATGCAAGCCGGGACAGGACTTCTGCAAGAGACCCAGTACTTC.

This chain uses TRBV7-8 with TRBJ2-7, with 10 nucleotides matching TRBD2. This CDR3 has 15 amino acids. V lost 5 bases and J lost 2; bases outside the gene matches: 6. The germline gives CDR1 SGHVS, CDR2 FQNEAQ. As DNA, the CDR3 is TGTGCCAGCAGCAAGACTAGCGGGTCCCCCTACGAGCAGTACTTC. This gives the protein CASSKTSGSPYEQYF. Combining the CDR3 with reference TRBV7-8 and TRBJ2-7 gives the whole variable domain GAGVSQSPRYKVAKRGQDVALRCDPISGHVSLFWYQQALGQGPEFLTYFQNEAQLDKSGLPSDRFFAERPEGSVSTLKIQRTQQEDSAVYLCASSKTSGSPYEQYFGPGTRLTVT.

About this clonotype: This may arise from a read error, as a much more abundant clone is one base away. The rearrangement links TRBV15 to TRBJ2-3; a possible D gene is TRBD2 (6 bases). The germline V and J ends were trimmed by 4 bases and 0 bases, with 14 bases remaining between them. The germline V gene has CDR1 LNHNV and CDR2 YYDKDF (reference sequence). The length of the CDR3 is 16 residues. This CDR3 is CATSINLGGSTDTQYF. The CDR3 DNA is TGTGCCACCAGCATAAATCTTGGAGGGAGCACAGATACGCAGTATTTT.

This clonotype was detected only a few times. This chain connects TRBV28 to TRBJ2-7; D assignment may be TRBD1 or TRBD2 (5 bases each). Germline CDR1 and CDR2: MDHEN and SYDVKM. Trimming left V 1 base short and J 7 bases short, with 14 bases between. This CDR3 contains 14 residues. The CDR3 region is CASSLFGGVGEQYF. In DNA, the CDR3 is TGTGCCAGCAGTTTATTTGGGGGAGTTGGGGAGCAGTACTTC.

The chain carries TRBV7-8 and TRBJ1-5, with 7 bases identical to TRBD1. The CDR3 has 16 amino acids. The ends lost 2 bases at V and 0 bases at J; junction bases unmatched: 4. Germline-derived CDR1 and CDR2 are SGHVS and FQNEAQ. CDR3 sequence (DNA): TGTGCCAGCAGCTTACAGGGGGATTATAGCAATCAGCCCCAGCATTTT. Amino acid sequence: CASSLQGDYSNQPQHF. The whole variable domain, remainder taken from reference TRBV7-8 and TRBJ1-5, is GAGVSQSPRYKVAKRGQDVALRCDPISGHVSLFWYQQALGQGPEFLTYFQNEAQLDKSGLPSDRFFAERPEGSVSTLKIQRTQQEDSAVYLCASSLQGDYSNQPQHFGDGTRLSIL.

This clonotype occurred many times. The chain has TRBV20-1 and TRBJ2-5, with TRBD2 as a possible D gene (6 bases). There are 12 residues in the CDR3. Germline loops: CDR1 DFQATT, CDR2 SNEGSKA (reference sequence). V gave up 3 bases and J gave up 5 bases, with 10 bases separating them. CDR3 residues: CSASPGGETQYF. CDR3 DNA sequence: TGCAGTGCTAGTCCCGGAGGGGAGACCCAGTACTTC.

This clonotype was seen more than once but under ten times. The rearrangement joins TRBV12-3 or TRBV12-4 to TRBJ2-3; no reliable D call. The CDR3 has 16 amino acids. V was cut by 5 bases and J by 4 bases, with 19 bases left in between. The CDR3 reads CASSGMGSRIADTQYF. The CDR3 coding sequence is TGTGCCAGCAGTGGGATGGGTAGCAGGATCGCAGATACGCAGTATTTT.

The J gene is TRBJ2-1, the V gene TRBV11-1, with 9 bases identical to TRBD2. V dropped 5 bases and J dropped 4; count of bases not matched to a gene: 9. CDR1 is SGHAT, CDR2 FQDESV, per germline (reference sequence). CDR3 length: 16 residues. CDR3 coding DNA: TGTGCCAGCAGCAGCCTAGCGGGACGCGAGTACAATGAGCAGTTCTTC. As protein: CASSSLAGREYNEQFF.

CDR3 DNA sequence: TGTGCCAGCAGCCAAGAGGCGCTCGTGGGCGGGGAGCTGTTTTTT. Amino acids: CASSQEALVGGELFF. V is TRBV4-2 and J is TRBJ2-2; no definite D call. V was clipped by 0 bases and J by 7 bases, with 12 bases between them. Germline V lookup: CDR1 LGHNA, CDR2 YNFKEQ. The CDR3 totals 15 residues.

At least ten counts were recorded for this clonotype. The rearrangement uses TRBV2 and TRBJ2-1; 14 bases are shared with TRBD2. With V trimmed by 4 bases and J by 7 bases, 0 bases remained unmatched. The germline CDR1 and CDR2 sequences are SNHLY and FYNNEI. The CDR3 has 14 residues. CDR3 DNA sequence: TGTGCCAGCAGTGGGACTAGCGGGAGGAATGAGCAGTTCTTC. Protein: CASSGTSGRNEQFF.

This chain uses TRBV3-1 with TRBJ2-5; D ambiguous. In germline, CDR1 is LGHDT, CDR2 YNNKEL (reference sequence). The V end was cut by 4 bases, the J end by 5 bases, with 8 bases between. This CDR3 has 12 amino acids. The DNA for the CDR3 is TGTGCCAGCAGCCCCCGACGGGAGACCCAGTACTTC. This codes for CASSPRRETQYF.

This clonotype was counted many times. The chain combines TRBV2 with TRBJ2-3; D not certain. The CDR3 is 13 amino acids. CDR1 is SNHLY and CDR2 is FYNNEI in the germline V gene. V lost 3 bases and J 1 base, leaving 5 bases between the germline ends. The CDR3 nucleotides are TGTGCCAGCAGTGATGGAGGCACAGATACGCAGTATTTT. The encoded protein is CASSDGGTDTQYF.

This clonotype has at least ten counts. The rearrangement uses TRBV11-2 and TRBJ1-2; D is uncertain. The CDR3 length is 14 residues. The V gene's germline CDR1 is SGHAT and CDR2 FQNNGV. Trimming left V 6 bases short and J 1 base short, with 12 bases between. The CDR3 region has the DNA TGTGCCAGCAGTATGCAGACTATTAACTATGGCTACACCTTC. As protein: CASSMQTINYGYTF.

This clonotype was seen many times. J is TRBJ2-7 and V is TRBV28; tentatively, D is TRBD1 (6 bases). V gave up 5 bases and J gave up 7 bases, with 21 bases separating them. Looked up from germline, CDR1 is MDHEN and CDR2 is SYDVKM. The CDR3 is made up of 15 amino acids. The CDR3 sequence is CASSRPGTRTEEQYF. The CDR3 DNA reads as TGTGCCAGCAGTCGCCCCGGGACACGGACTGAGGAGCAGTACTTC.

The chain recombines TRBV11-2 with TRBJ2-7, with D tentatively TRBD1 or TRBD2 (5 bases each). CDR3 length: 15 amino acids. Germline V lookup: CDR1 SGHAT, CDR2 FQNNGV. The V end was cut by 6 bases, the J end by 5 bases, with 20 bases between. CDR3 protein: CASRPVPRDGNEQYF. As DNA, the CDR3 is TGTGCCAGCAGGCCCGTCCCCCGGGACGGTAACGAGCAGTACTTC.

Points on this clonotype: A much larger clonotype is one base distant, so this may be a read error. The chain employs TRBV2 and TRBJ2-1; D might be TRBD1 (5 bases). The CDR3 runs 15 residues. Per the germline V gene, CDR1 is SNHLY and CDR2 is FYNNEI. CDR3 in amino acids: CDSSEDGASYNEQFF. The CDR3 nucleotides are TGTGACAGCAGTGAAGATGGGGCCTCCTACAATGAGCAGTTCTTC.

This clonotype was seen at least ten times. The chain links TRBV28 to TRBJ2-1; TRBD1 might be the D (5 bases). CDR3 length: 14 amino acids. Trimming took 6 bases from V and 2 from J, leaving 11 bases between them. CDR1 and CDR2 (germline): MDHEN, SYDVKM. Here the CDR3 reads CASSLTAPYNEQFF. The CDR3 DNA sequence: TGTGCCAGCAGCCTGACAGCCCCCTACAATGAGCAGTTCTTC. The full variable domain, rest sourced from reference TRBV28 and TRBJ2-1, is DVKVTQSSRYLVKRTGEKVFLECVQDMDHENMFWYRQDPGLGLRLIYFSYDVKMKEKGDIPEGYSVSREKKERFSLILESASTNQTSMYLCASSLTAPYNEQFFGPGTRLTVL.